The 8 T cell receptor beta chains presented below share a single source sample, sequenced in a study of CXCR3-negative and CXCR3-positive naive CD8 T cells. 5' RACE that incorporated UMI labels was used to prepare the TRB cDNA libraries. TCRdb re-called the 5' RACE reads; every CDR3 protein appears as one record, without DNA. The listing records under 85,000 distinct CDR3 sequences. The sequenced sample was naive CXCR3- CD8+ T cells from blood. Specified subset: CD45RO-CCR7+CD27+CD95- naive CD8+ T cells lacking CXCR3 (TNR3-). Receptors were obtained from a human donor in good health. Some clones in this sample may be carry-over from other donors' samples.

The V call is TRBV9, the J call TRBJ2-1. Germline V CDR1 and CDR2: SGDLS, YYNGEE. The CDR3 loop spans 15 amino acids. CDR3 sequence reads: CASSVDTSGHNEQFF.

V usage is TRBV5-1 and J usage is TRBJ2-2. Per the germline V gene, CDR1 is SGHRS and CDR2 is YFSETQ. This CDR3 has 12 amino acids. The CDR3 protein is CASTQASGELFF.

The chain employs TRBV5-1 and TRBJ2-5. The CDR3 totals 15 residues. Germline CDR1 and CDR2: SGHRS and YFSETQ. The CDR3 sequence is CASSLDTGLGETQYF.

The rearrangement uses TRBV7-3 and TRBJ2-1; with no DNA, the TCRdb D assignment of TRBD2 cannot be verified. CDR3 length: 14 amino acids. The germline CDR1 and CDR2 sequences are SGHTA and FQGTGA. The chain's CDR3 is CASSFGGSADEQFF. Full variable domain (outside the CDR3, taken from reference TRBV7-3 and TRBJ2-1): GAGVSQTPSNKVTEKGKYVELRCDPISGHTALYWYRQSLGQGPEFLIYFQGTGAADDSGLPNDRFFAVRPEGSVSTLKIQRTERGDSAVYLCASSFGGSADEQFFGPGTRLTVL.

The rearrangement joins TRBV12-3 or TRBV12-4 to TRBJ2-3; TCRdb returns TRBD1, unconfirmable since there is no DNA. The CDR3 has 15 residues. CDR3: CASSQGGGVTDTQYF.

The chain is built from TRBV7-6 and TRBJ2-7; TCRdb's D gene call, TRBD1, goes unchecked for lack of DNA. Germline V gene data show CDR1 as SGHVS and CDR2 as FNYEAQ. The CDR3 is made up of 15 amino acids. Here the CDR3 reads CASSLYRGTTYEQYF.

The V call is TRBV5-1, the J call TRBJ2-7; the TCRdb call, TRBD1, lacks DNA for checking. Germline V gene sequence: CDR1 SGHRS, CDR2 YFSETQ. The CDR3 is 12 amino acids. The CDR3 here is CASREGNNEQYF.

The rearrangement links TRBV7-8 to TRBJ1-4; TCRdb calls TRBD1, which cannot be checked without DNA. The CDR3 has 18 amino acids. Germline V CDR1 and CDR2: SGHVS, FQNEAQ. CDR3 region: CASSLDPDRRPTNEKLFF.